This T cell receptor beta chain comes out of a study of lymphopenia after photon versus proton radiotherapy. Findings and limits, study-wide: After lymphocyte nadir, photon-treated repertoires showed oligoclonal expansion, especially CD8+ Temra.

The data were produced by immunoSEQ multiplex PCR, yet TCRdb's version contains in-frame clones alone and is incomplete. The sample yields about 17,000 clones, approximately 82% seen once. This clone was found a few times. Its specificity is unknown. CDR3 length equals 13 residues. CDR1 is SGHRS, CDR2 YFSETQ, per germline. V lost 2 bases to trimming and J lost 4 bases, with 9 bases between them. The chain recombines TRBV5-1 with TRBJ1-1; D may be TRBD1 (5 bases). The receptor's source is a man between 65 and 80 years old with pancreatic cancer. The sample in question was peripheral blood, obtained from a patient treated with proton-based radiotherapy. CDR3 sequence: CASSFEGSTEAFF. Here the CDR3 DNA reads TGCGCCAGCAGCTTTGAGGGGAGCACTGAAGCTTTCTTT.